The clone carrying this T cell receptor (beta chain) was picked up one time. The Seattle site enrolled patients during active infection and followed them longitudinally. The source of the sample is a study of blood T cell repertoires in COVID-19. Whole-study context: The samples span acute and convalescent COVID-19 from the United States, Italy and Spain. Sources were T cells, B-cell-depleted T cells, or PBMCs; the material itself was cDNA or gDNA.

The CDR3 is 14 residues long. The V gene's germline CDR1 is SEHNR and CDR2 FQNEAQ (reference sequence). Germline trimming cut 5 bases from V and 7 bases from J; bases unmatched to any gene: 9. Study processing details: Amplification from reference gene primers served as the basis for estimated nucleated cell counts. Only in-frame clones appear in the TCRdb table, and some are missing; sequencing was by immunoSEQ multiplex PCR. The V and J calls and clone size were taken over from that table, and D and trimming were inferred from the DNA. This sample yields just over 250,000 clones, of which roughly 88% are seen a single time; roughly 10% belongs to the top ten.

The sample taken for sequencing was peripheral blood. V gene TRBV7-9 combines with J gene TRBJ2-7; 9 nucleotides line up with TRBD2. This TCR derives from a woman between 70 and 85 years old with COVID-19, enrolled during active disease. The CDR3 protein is CASSPNSGSREQYF. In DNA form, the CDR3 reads TGTGCCAGCAGCCCGAATAGCGGGAGTCGGGAGCAGTACTTC. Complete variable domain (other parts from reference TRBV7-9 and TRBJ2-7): DTGVSQNPRHKITKRGQNVTFRCDPISEHNRLYWYRQTLGQGPEFLTYFQNEAQLEKSRLLSDRFSAERPKGSFSTLEIQRTEQGDSAMYLCASSPNSGSREQYFGPGTRLTVT.